One sample yielded the 9 T cell receptor beta chains listed below, sequenced in a study of blood T cells in healthy people across ages. A J-beta primer mix and a sample-barcoded 5' primer were used in a second PCR of roughly 7 to 12 cycles. MiXCR, applied by TCRdb to the 5' RACE reads, yields one record per CDR3 protein. Of 1.6 million or so distinct CDR3 sequences in the sample, 34% are singletons; the top ten hold around 11%. The specimen was blood. The receptors were sampled from a woman under 40 in good health.

This clonotype was recorded many times. The CDR3 spells CSARLAGGPDTQYF. In nucleotides, the CDR3 is TGCAGTGCTAGACTAGCGGGGGGTCCAGATACGCAGTATTTT. The chain combines TRBV20-1 with TRBJ2-3; 11 positions agree with TRBD2. The length of the CDR3 is 14 residues. V lost 2 bases and J lost 4; bases outside the gene matches: 2. Per germline, CDR1 DFQATT and CDR2 SNEGSKA (reference sequence).

The sample holds many counts of this clonotype. J is TRBJ1-2 and V is TRBV29-1; 7 bases are a match to TRBD1. This CDR3 comprises 13 residues. The germline V gene encodes CDR1 SQVTM and CDR2 ANQGSEA. Trimming cost V 7 bases and J 0 bases; bases outside gene matches: 5. The CDR3 reads CSAAGQSNYGYTF. The DNA for the CDR3 is TGCAGCGCTGCGGGACAGTCTAACTATGGCTACACCTTC.

This clonotype was detected a few times. The rearrangement joins TRBV12-2 to TRBJ2-3. TRBV12-2 is deemed a pseudogene. The CDR3 is 14 residues long. The CDR3 DNA is TGTGCAAGTCGCTTAGGAATTCTCACAGATACGCAGTATTTT. It translates to CASRLGILTDTQYF.

The gene calls are TRBV15 and TRBJ2-3, with D hard to call. Germline lookup yields CDR1 LNHNV and CDR2 YYDKDF (reference sequence). Trimming cost V 6 bases and J 1 base, with 17 bases left between them. This CDR3 contains 16 residues. For the CDR3, the DNA is TGTGCCACCAGTACTCTAGGACCGCCGGGCACAGATACGCAGTATTTT. It encodes CATSTLGPPGTDTQYF.

This chain uses TRBV6-6 with TRBJ2-3; 7 bases are a match to TRBD1. Losses at the gene ends were 6 bases for V and 1 base for J; bases not matched to a gene: 7. This CDR3 contains 15 residues. Germline V gene sequence: CDR1 MNHNY, CDR2 SVGAGI (reference sequence). In nucleotides, the CDR3 is TGTGCCAGCAGAAAAACAGGGGCCCGCACAGATACGCAGTATTTT. This encodes CASRKTGARTDTQYF.

This clonotype has more than one count but fewer than ten. The rearrangement links TRBV6-6 to TRBJ2-1; D is possibly TRBD2 (5 bases). Trimming shortened V by 8 bases and J by 6 bases, and 11 bases separated the two germline ends. CDR1 is MNHNY and CDR2 is SVGAGI in the germline V gene (reference sequence). The length of the CDR3 is 12 residues. CDR3 in DNA: TGTGCCAGCCAAGGGCTAGCCAATGAGCAGTTCTTC. Translated, it gives CASQGLANEQFF.

This clonotype has more than one count but fewer than ten. V is TRBV29-1 and J is TRBJ2-1; 9 bases line up with TRBD2. CDR3 size: 16 residues. The J segment lost 4 bases and the V segment lost 6 bases, leaving 13 bases of the junction unmatched. The V gene's germline CDR1 is SQVTM and CDR2 ANQGSEA. In nucleotides, the CDR3 is TGCAGCGTCTCTGCCGCTGGACTAGCGTCTTACAATGAGCAGTTCTTC. It codes for CSVSAAGLASYNEQFF.

V gene TRBV2 combines with J gene TRBJ2-7; TRBD2 matches 8 bases. Germline trimming cut 7 bases from V and 2 bases from J; bases unmatched to any gene: 7. Germline CDR1 is SNHLY and CDR2 is FYNNEI. This CDR3 contains 14 residues. This chain's CDR3 is CASNLAGITYEQYF. The CDR3, as DNA: TGTGCCAGCAATCTAGCGGGTATAACCTACGAGCAGTACTTC.

This clonotype was counted a few times. The chain employs TRBV7-9 and TRBJ2-5; 7 nucleotides match TRBD1. V dropped 4 bases and J dropped 4; count of bases not matched to a gene: 9. The CDR3 loop spans 15 amino acids. Germline CDR1 is SEHNR and CDR2 is FQNEAQ (reference sequence). The CDR3 protein is CASSSTGSEAETQYF. The CDR3 DNA sequence: TGTGCCAGCAGCTCGACAGGGTCTGAAGCAGAGACCCAGTACTTC.